This T cell receptor (beta chain) originates from a study of blood T cell repertoires in COVID-19. Study at large: The origin of the acute and convalescent COVID-19 samples was the United States, Italy and Spain. In each case, the material was cDNA or gDNA derived from T cells, B-cell-depleted T cells, or PBMCs.

V was clipped by 4 bases and J by 1 base; unmatched bases: 10. Germline CDR1 reads SGDLS; CDR2 reads YYNGEE. The CDR3 consists of 16 residues. Participant ages covered roughly 18 to 89 years across 25 or so US areas. A COVID-19 case was met by exposed participants within 2 weeks before study entry. Some clones are missing from TCRdb's copy, which holds only in-frame ones; the method was immunoSEQ multiplex PCR. The sample contains around 150,000 clones, 80% to 85% of which appear only once. Source material: PBMCs or T cells enriched from blood (not recorded which). This TCR came from a man aged 70 or older who had been exposed to COVID-19. The V call is TRBV9, the J call TRBJ2-7; the match to TRBD1 covers 8 bases. This chain's CDR3 is CASSYGQGPGSYEQYF. The CDR3 DNA follows: TGTGCCAGCAGCTACGGACAGGGACCGGGGTCCTACGAGCAGTACTTC.